The rows below give T cell receptor beta chains drawn from one sample of a study of cytomegalovirus exposure and HLA in healthy donors. Repertoires were generated with immunoSEQ multiplex PCR, while TCRdb's copy carries only in-frame clones and drops some. The table includes about 150,000 clones, 70% to 85% detected once. Sequences were obtained from PBMCs. These receptors were obtained from a male donor in good health and CMV-seronegative. Both conserved end residues are part of each CDR3. The order of the fields is J gene, D gene, V gene, clone size, CDR3 length, CDR3 DNA, CDR3 protein. A D gene is named only where the DNA matches it firmly. Where a row states a size, it is once, few, many or the class of an expanded clone; other rows omit it.

>TRBJ1-2|-|TRBV6-5|-|13
TGTGCCAGTCGCCGGGATGGATCGGATGGCTACACCTTC
CASRRDGSDGYTF
>TRBJ2-7|-|TRBV5-6|few|13
TGTGCCAGCGAAATCGGAGGGCGGAACGAGCAGTACTTC
CASEIGGRNEQYF
>TRBJ1-1|-|TRBV2|-|15
TGTGCCAGCAGTGATAGGGGGAGGGGTGGCACTGAAGCTTTCTTT
CASSDRGRGGTEAFF
>TRBJ2-2|-|TRBV5-5|-|14
TGTGCCAGCAGCCCCCCTGGGGGGTCCGGGGAGCTGTTTTTT
CASSPPGGSGELFF
>TRBJ2-7|-|TRBV4-3|few|16
TGCGCCAGCAGCCAAGAGTGGACGGCGAGGGCCTACGAGCAGTACTTC
CASSQEWTARAYEQYF
>TRBJ1-3|TRBD1|TRBV9|-|21
TGTGCCAGCAGCGTAGGGGACGTCGGTGGGGACAGGGGGCGGCTCGGAAACACCATATATTTT
CASSVGDVGGDRGRLGNTIYF
>TRBJ2-2|-|TRBV21-1|few|15
TGTGCCAGCAGCGGCGGGAGACCTAACACCGGGGAGCTGTTTTTT
CASSGGRPNTGELFF
>TRBJ1-2|TRBD1|TRBV19|few|15
TGTGCCAGTAGTACCCCGGGACAGGGGAACTATGGCTACACCTTC
CASSTPGQGNYGYTF
>TRBJ1-5|-|TRBV7-8|once|16
TGTGCCAGCAGCCAAAAAACAACGTTGGGCAATCAGCCCCAGCATTTT
CASSQKTTLGNQPQHF
>TRBJ2-1|-|TRBV7-9|-|14
TGTGCCAGCAGCTTAGGCGGGATTGGTAGTGAGCAGTTCTTC
CASSLGGIGSEQFF
>TRBJ1-5|-|TRBV10-1|-|16
TGCGCCAGCAGTGCGGGATGGGTAAGTTACAATCAGCCCCAGCATTTT
CASSAGWVSYNQPQHF
>TRBJ1-6|TRBD1|TRBV6-1|-|17
TGTGCCAGCAGTGAAGATATTAGGACAGGGGGTTATTCACCCCTCCACTTT
CASSEDIRTGGYSPLHF
>TRBJ1-1|-|TRBV2|-|14
TGTGCCAGCAGCGGACAGCTATTGAACACTGAAGCTTTCTTT
CASSGQLLNTEAFF
>TRBJ2-1|-|TRBV28|-|15
TGTGCCAGCAGCCGCTCACAGGGGAGGATCAATGAGCAGTTCTTC
CASSRSQGRINEQFF
>TRBJ2-7|TRBD1|TRBV27|-|14
TGTGCCAGCAGATCCGGACAGGGTTCCTACGAGCAGTACTTC
CASRSGQGSYEQYF
>TRBJ1-1|TRBD1|TRBV28|-|15
TGTGCCAGCAGTTCACGGGACAGGTTGAACACTGAAGCTTTCTTT
CASSSRDRLNTEAFF
>TRBJ2-7|-|TRBV4-1|-|14
TGCGCCAGCAGCCAAGATTACGGGGGCTACGAGCAGTACTTC
CASSQDYGGYEQYF
>TRBJ2-3|-|TRBV10-3|-|13
TGTGCCACCCAGGGGGGAAAGGCAGATACGCAGTATTTT
CATQGGKADTQYF
>TRBJ1-1|-|TRBV27|-|22
TGTGCCAGCAGTTTAACTCGCTGGGGAGTTAGATGGGGTGCGAGCGCGGGCACTGAAGCTTTCTTT
CASSLTRWGVRWGASAGTEAFF
>TRBJ1-1|TRBD1|TRBV27|-|15
TGTGCCAGCAGAGTCCAGGGGGCTCGGAACACTGAAGCTTTCTTT
CASRVQGARNTEAFF
>TRBJ1-4|-|TRBV25-1|-|15
TGTGCCAGCAGTGATGTTGGGGGGAAAAATGAAAAACTGTTTTTT
CASSDVGGKNEKLFF
>TRBJ1-1|-|TRBV5-8|few|13
TGTGCCAGCAGCTTGGGGCGGGGCGCTGAAGCTTTCTTT
CASSLGRGAEAFF
>TRBJ1-1|TRBD1|TRBV7-3|-|16
TGTGCCAGCAGCTTACCGGGACAGATTACGGGCACTGAAGCTTTCTTT
CASSLPGQITGTEAFF
>TRBJ1-2|-|TRBV7-2|-|15
TGTGCCAGCAGCTTAGCCTCAGGGCCCAACTATGGCTACACCTTC
CASSLASGPNYGYTF
>TRBJ2-5|-|TRBV28|-|13
TGTGCCAGCAGCAAACCAAGGGGCGAGACCCAGTACTTC
CASSKPRGETQYF
>TRBJ1-2|TRBD1|TRBV6-6|-|15
TGTGCCAGCAGACAACAGGGGACAGCCAACTATGGCTACACCTTC
CASRQQGTANYGYTF
>TRBJ2-2|-|TRBV29-1|-|11
TGCAGCGTCAGGGGTGTCGGGGAGCTGTTTTTT
CSVRGVGELFF
>TRBJ2-7|TRBD2|TRBV9|-|16
TGTGCCAGCAGCGTAGAAGGACTAGCGGGAGTTGGAGAGCAGTACTTC
CASSVEGLAGVGEQYF
>TRBJ2-7|TRBD2|TRBV6-5|once|16
TGTGCCAGCAGTTACGGCCTAGCGGCTGCCACCTACGAGCAGTACTTC
CASSYGLAAATYEQYF
>TRBJ1-6|TRBD1|TRBV12-5|-|14
TGTGCATGCCCAACCTCAGGGGGCTATTCACCCCTCCACTTT
CACPTSGGYSPLHF
>TRBJ2-7|TRBD1|TRBV6-6|-|14
TGTGCCAGCAGACAGACAGGGGTGGCCTACGAGCAGTACTTC
CASRQTGVAYEQYF
>TRBJ2-1|TRBD2|TRBV2|-|15
TGTGCCAGCAGTCTACCCCTAGCGGGGATCAATGAGCAGTTCTTC
CASSLPLAGINEQFF
>TRBJ1-1|TRBD1|TRBV5-5|-|17
TGTGCCAGCAGCCCGGCTGTGGCAGGGGGGTGGGACACTGAAGCTTTCTTT
CASSPAVAGGWDTEAFF
>TRBJ2-5|TRBD1|TRBV27|-|18
TGTGCCAGCAGTTCCAGACAGGGGGCCCCTGCGGAACGAGAGACCCAGTACTTC
CASSSRQGAPAERETQYF
>TRBJ1-1|-|TRBV28|-|12
TGTGCCAGCAGTTTTATGAACACTGAAGCTTTCTTT
CASSFMNTEAFF
>TRBJ2-1|-|TRBV27|once|14
TGTGCCAGCAGTCTGACAGAAACGGCGTCCAAGCAGTTCTTC
CASSLTETASKQFF
>TRBJ2-2|TRBD2|TRBV7-9|-|17
TGTGCCAGCAGCCACGACGCAGCGGGAGGCCGTCATAGGGAGCTGTTTTTT
CASSHDAAGGRHRELFF
>TRBJ2-1|TRBD2|TRBV7-9|-|17
TGTGCCAGCACCCCACGGACTAGCGGGAGCTCCTACAATGAGCAGTTCTTC
CASTPRTSGSSYNEQFF
>TRBJ1-3|-|TRBV7-9|-|15
TGTGCCAGCAGCCCGGAGCGGGGGTCTGGAAACACCATATATTTT
CASSPERGSGNTIYF
>TRBJ1-2|-|TRBV18|-|14
TGTGCCAGCTCTCCCCAGGGGCCTGGTTATGGCTACACCTTC
CASSPQGPGYGYTF
>TRBJ2-4|TRBD2|TRBV23-1|few|13
TGCGCCAGCCCCCTCGGGGAGGGAAACATTCAGTACTTC
CASPLGEGNIQYF
>TRBJ2-7|TRBD2|TRBV4-2|few|16
TGTGCCAGCAGCCAAGATTCCGCGGCGGGAGCTTACGAGCAGTACTTC
CASSQDSAAGAYEQYF
>TRBJ2-7|-|TRBV5-5|-|18
TGTGCCAGCAGCAAACCGGGCAAGGAGGCTGGAATTAACTACGAGCAGTACTTC
CASSKPGKEAGINYEQYF
>TRBJ1-3|TRBD1|TRBV18|-|17
TGTGCCAGCTCACCACAAACCGGGACAGGCTCTGGAAACACCATATATTTT
CASSPQTGTGSGNTIYF
>TRBJ2-7|TRBD2|TRBV6-1|few|15
TGTGCCAGCAGTGAACAAGCGGGAGGGCAGGGCGAGCAGTACTTC
CASSEQAGGQGEQYF
>TRBJ2-1|-|TRBV11-2|-|13
TGTGCCAGCAGCTTAACTAGCCGGATTGAGCAGTTCTTC
CASSLTSRIEQFF
>TRBJ2-2|TRBD1|TRBV28|-|16
TGTGCCAGCAGTTTACCGACAGGGGGCGTCACCGGGGAGCTGTTTTTT
CASSLPTGGVTGELFF
>TRBJ2-1|TRBD2|TRBV19|-|16
TGTGCCAGTAGTCTCTCTAGCGGAACATCACGGAATGAGCAGTTCTTC
CASSLSSGTSRNEQFF
>TRBJ2-7|TRBD2|TRBV13|-|17
TGTGCCAGCAGCTTACGACTAGCGGGAGCTCCCTCCTACGAGCAGTACTTC
CASSLRLAGAPSYEQYF